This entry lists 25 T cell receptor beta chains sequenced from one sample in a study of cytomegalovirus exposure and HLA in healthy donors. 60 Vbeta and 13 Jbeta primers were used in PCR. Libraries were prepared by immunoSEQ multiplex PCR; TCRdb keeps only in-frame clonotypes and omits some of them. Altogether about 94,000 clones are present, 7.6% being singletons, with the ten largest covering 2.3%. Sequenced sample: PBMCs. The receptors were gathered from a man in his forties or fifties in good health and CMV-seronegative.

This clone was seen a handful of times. The CDR3 sequence: CASSVARTSGSRATDTQYF. In DNA form, the CDR3 reads TGTGCCAGCAGCGTAGCGAGGACTAGCGGGAGTAGAGCGACAGATACGCAGTATTTT. The chain carries TRBV9 and TRBJ2-3; 13 positions match TRBD2. This CDR3 spans 19 amino acids. J gave up 3 bases and V 0 bases, and 10 bases lay outside the gene matches. CDR1 SGDLS and CDR2 YYNGEE come from the germline V gene.

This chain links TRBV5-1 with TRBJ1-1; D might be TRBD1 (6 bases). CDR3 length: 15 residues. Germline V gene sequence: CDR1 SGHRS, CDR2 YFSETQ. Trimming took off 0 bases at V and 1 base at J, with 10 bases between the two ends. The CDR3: CASSLVGGKNTEAFF. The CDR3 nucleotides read TGCGCCAGCAGCTTGGTAGGGGGTAAGAACACTGAAGCTTTCTTT.

The CDR3 region is CASTDLSYNEQFF. The CDR3 DNA sequence: TGTGCCAGCACGGACTTATCCTACAATGAGCAGTTCTTC. The chain is built from TRBV27 and TRBJ2-1; D is perhaps TRBD2 (5 bases). V was clipped by 7 bases and J by 1 base, with 8 bases between them. The CDR3 runs 13 residues. Germline V gene lookup returns CDR1 MNHEY and CDR2 SMNVEV (reference sequence).

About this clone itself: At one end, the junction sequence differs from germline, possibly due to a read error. The CDR3 is CASSSRDRNAEAFF. CDR3 nucleotides: TGTGCCAGCAGCTCCCGGGACAGGAACGCTGAAGCTTTCTTT. This chain links TRBV5-6 with TRBJ1-1; TRBD1 aligns across 8 bases. The CDR3 runs to 14 residues. In germline, CDR1 is SGHDT, CDR2 YYEEEE.

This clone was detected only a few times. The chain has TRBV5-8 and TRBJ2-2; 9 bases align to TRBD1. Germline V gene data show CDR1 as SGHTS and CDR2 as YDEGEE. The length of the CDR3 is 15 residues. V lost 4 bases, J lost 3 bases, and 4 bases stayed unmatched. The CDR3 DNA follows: TGTGCCAGCAGCCTGGGGACAGGGCACACCGGGGAGCTGTTTTTT. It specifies CASSLGTGHTGELFF.

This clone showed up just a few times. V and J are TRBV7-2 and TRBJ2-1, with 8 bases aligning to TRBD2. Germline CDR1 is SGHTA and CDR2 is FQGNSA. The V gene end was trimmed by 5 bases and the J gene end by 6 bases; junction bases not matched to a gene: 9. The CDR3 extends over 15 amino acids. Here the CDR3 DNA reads TGTGCCAGCAGCCGGGGAAAGCGGGAGTTCAATGAGCAGTTCTTC. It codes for CASSRGKREFNEQFF.

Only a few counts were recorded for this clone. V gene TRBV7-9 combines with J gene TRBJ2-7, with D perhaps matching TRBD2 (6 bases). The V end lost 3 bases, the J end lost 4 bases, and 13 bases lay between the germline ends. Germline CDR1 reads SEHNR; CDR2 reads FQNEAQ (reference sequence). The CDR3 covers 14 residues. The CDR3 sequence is CASSFGGGVYEQYF. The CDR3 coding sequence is TGTGCCAGCAGCTTTGGTGGCGGGGTATACGAGCAGTACTTC.

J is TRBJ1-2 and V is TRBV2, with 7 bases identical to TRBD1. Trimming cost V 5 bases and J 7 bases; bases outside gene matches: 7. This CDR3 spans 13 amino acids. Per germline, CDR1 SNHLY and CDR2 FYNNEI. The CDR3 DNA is TGTGCCAGCAGTCTCGGGACAGATCTTGGCTACACCTTC. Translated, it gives CASSLGTDLGYTF. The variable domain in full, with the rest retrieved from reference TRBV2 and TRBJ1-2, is EPEVTQTPSHQVTQMGQEVILRCVPISNHLYFYWYRQILGQKVEFLVSFYNNEISEKSEIFDDQFSVERPDGSNFTLKIRSTKLEDSAMYFCASSLGTDLGYTFGSGTRLTVV.

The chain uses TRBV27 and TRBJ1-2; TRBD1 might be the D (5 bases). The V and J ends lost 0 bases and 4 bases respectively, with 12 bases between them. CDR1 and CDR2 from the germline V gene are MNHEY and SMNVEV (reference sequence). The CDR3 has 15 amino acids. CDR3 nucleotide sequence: TGTGCCAGCAGTTTATCGATAGCGGGGGGCTATGGCTACACCTTC. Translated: CASSLSIAGGYGYTF.

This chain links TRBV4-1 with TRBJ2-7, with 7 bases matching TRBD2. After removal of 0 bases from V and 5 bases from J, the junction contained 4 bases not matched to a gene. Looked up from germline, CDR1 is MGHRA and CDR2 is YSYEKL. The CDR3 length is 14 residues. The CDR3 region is CASSQEEGRDEQYF. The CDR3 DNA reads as TGCGCCAGCAGCCAAGAGGAGGGGAGGGACGAGCAGTACTTC.

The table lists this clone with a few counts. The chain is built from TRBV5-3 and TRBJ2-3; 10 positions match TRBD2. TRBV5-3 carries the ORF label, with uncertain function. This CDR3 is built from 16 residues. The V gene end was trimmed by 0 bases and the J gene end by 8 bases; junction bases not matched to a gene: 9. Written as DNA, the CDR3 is TGTGCCAGAAGCTTGGCTCCATCTAGCGGGAGAATTACGCAGTATTTT. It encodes CARSLAPSSGRITQYF.

DNA for the CDR3: TGTGCCAGCAGTCAAGGACAAACCCTGAACACTGAAGCTTTCTTT. Residues: CASSQGQTLNTEAFF. The chain couples TRBV6-6 to TRBJ1-1, with D perhaps matching TRBD1 (5 bases). The CDR3 is 15 residues long. Trimming took off 5 bases at V and 0 bases at J, with 13 bases between the two ends. Germline V gives CDR1 MNHNY, CDR2 SVGAGI (reference sequence).

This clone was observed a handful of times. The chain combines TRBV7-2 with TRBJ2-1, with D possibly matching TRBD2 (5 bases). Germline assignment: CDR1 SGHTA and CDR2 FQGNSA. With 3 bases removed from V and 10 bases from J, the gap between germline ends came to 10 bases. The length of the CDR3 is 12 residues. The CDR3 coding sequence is TGTGCCAGCAGCTTCGAGAGGAGGGAGCAGTTCTTC. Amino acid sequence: CASSFERREQFF.

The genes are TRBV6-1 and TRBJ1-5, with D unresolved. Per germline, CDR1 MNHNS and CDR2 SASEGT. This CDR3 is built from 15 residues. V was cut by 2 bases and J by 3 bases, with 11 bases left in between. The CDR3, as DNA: TGTGCCAGCAGTGAAAGTCGCGGGTACAATCAGCCCCAGCATTTT. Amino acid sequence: CASSESRGYNQPQHF.

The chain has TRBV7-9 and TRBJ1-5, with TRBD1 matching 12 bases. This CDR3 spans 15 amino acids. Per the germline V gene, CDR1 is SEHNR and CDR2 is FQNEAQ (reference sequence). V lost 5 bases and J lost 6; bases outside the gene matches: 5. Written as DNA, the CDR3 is TGTGCCAGCAGCCCCGGGACAGGGGGCTTTCAGCCCCAGCATTTT. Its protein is CASSPGTGGFQPQHF.

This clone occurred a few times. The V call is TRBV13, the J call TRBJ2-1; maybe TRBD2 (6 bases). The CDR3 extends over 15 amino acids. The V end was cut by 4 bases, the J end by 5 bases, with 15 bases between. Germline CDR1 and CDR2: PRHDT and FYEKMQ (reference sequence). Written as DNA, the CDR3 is TGTGCCAGCAGCTCCCAGCGGGCTCCAGACAATGAGCAGTTCTTC. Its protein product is CASSSQRAPDNEQFF.

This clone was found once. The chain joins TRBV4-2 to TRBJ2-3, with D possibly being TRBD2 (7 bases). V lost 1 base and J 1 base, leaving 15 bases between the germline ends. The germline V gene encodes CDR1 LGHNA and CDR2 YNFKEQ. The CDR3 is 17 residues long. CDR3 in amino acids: CASSQGGAGARTDTQYF. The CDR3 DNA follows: TGTGCCAGCAGCCAAGGTGGGGCGGGGGCACGCACAGATACGCAGTATTTT.

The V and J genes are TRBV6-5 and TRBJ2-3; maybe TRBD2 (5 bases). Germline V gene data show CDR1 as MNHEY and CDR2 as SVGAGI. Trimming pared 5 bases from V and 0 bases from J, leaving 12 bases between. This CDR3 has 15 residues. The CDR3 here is CASSKRGTSTDTQYF. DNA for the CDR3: TGTGCCAGCAGTAAACGGGGAACTAGCACAGATACGCAGTATTTT.

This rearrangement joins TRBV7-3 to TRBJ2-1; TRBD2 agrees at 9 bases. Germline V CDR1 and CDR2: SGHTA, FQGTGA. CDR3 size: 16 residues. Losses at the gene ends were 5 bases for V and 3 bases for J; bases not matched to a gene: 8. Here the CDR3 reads CASSDIAGANYNEQFF. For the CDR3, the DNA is TGTGCCAGCAGCGATATAGCGGGGGCAAACTACAATGAGCAGTTCTTC.

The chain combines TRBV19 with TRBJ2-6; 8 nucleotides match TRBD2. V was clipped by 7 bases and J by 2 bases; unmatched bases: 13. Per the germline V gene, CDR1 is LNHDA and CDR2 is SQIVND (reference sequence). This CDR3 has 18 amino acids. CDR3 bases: TGTGCCAGTAAAGGTACGGGGGGGGACCGTACTGGGGCCAACGTCCTGACTTTC. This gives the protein CASKGTGGDRTGANVLTF.

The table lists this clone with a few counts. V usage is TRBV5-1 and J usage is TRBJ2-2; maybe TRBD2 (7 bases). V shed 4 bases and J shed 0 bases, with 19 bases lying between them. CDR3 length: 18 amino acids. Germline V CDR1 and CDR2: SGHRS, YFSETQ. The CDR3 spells CASSASYRGGANTGELFF. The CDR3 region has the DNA TGCGCCAGCAGCGCCAGTTATAGGGGGGGCGCGAACACCGGGGAGCTGTTTTTT.

The CDR3 region has the DNA TGTGCCAGCAGTGAAGCTAGCGGACAAGAGACCCAGTACTTC. Protein sequence: CASSEASGQETQYF. This rearrangement joins TRBV2 to TRBJ2-5; tentative D call: TRBD2 (6 bases). Trimming removed 0 bases from V and 2 bases from J, with 7 bases in between. The CDR3 is made up of 14 amino acids. Germline V gene lookup returns CDR1 SNHLY and CDR2 FYNNEI.

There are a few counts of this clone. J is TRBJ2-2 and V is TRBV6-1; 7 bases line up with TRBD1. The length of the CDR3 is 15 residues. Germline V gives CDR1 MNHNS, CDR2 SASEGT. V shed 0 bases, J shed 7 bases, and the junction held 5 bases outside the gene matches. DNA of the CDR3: TGTGCCAGCAGTGAAGCAGGGGGCCCGGACGGGGAGCTGTTTTTT. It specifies CASSEAGGPDGELFF.

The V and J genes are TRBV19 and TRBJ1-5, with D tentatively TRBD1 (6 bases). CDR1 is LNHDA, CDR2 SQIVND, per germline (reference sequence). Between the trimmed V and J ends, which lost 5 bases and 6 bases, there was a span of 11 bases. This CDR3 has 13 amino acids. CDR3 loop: CASSGTIVQPQHF. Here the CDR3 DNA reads TGTGCCAGTAGTGGGACAATAGTTCAGCCCCAGCATTTT.

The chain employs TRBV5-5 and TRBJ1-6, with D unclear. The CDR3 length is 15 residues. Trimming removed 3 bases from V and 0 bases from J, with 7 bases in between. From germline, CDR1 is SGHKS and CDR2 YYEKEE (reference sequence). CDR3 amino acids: CASSSTSSYNSPLHF. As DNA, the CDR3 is TGTGCCAGCAGCTCTACTAGCTCCTATAATTCACCCCTCCACTTT.